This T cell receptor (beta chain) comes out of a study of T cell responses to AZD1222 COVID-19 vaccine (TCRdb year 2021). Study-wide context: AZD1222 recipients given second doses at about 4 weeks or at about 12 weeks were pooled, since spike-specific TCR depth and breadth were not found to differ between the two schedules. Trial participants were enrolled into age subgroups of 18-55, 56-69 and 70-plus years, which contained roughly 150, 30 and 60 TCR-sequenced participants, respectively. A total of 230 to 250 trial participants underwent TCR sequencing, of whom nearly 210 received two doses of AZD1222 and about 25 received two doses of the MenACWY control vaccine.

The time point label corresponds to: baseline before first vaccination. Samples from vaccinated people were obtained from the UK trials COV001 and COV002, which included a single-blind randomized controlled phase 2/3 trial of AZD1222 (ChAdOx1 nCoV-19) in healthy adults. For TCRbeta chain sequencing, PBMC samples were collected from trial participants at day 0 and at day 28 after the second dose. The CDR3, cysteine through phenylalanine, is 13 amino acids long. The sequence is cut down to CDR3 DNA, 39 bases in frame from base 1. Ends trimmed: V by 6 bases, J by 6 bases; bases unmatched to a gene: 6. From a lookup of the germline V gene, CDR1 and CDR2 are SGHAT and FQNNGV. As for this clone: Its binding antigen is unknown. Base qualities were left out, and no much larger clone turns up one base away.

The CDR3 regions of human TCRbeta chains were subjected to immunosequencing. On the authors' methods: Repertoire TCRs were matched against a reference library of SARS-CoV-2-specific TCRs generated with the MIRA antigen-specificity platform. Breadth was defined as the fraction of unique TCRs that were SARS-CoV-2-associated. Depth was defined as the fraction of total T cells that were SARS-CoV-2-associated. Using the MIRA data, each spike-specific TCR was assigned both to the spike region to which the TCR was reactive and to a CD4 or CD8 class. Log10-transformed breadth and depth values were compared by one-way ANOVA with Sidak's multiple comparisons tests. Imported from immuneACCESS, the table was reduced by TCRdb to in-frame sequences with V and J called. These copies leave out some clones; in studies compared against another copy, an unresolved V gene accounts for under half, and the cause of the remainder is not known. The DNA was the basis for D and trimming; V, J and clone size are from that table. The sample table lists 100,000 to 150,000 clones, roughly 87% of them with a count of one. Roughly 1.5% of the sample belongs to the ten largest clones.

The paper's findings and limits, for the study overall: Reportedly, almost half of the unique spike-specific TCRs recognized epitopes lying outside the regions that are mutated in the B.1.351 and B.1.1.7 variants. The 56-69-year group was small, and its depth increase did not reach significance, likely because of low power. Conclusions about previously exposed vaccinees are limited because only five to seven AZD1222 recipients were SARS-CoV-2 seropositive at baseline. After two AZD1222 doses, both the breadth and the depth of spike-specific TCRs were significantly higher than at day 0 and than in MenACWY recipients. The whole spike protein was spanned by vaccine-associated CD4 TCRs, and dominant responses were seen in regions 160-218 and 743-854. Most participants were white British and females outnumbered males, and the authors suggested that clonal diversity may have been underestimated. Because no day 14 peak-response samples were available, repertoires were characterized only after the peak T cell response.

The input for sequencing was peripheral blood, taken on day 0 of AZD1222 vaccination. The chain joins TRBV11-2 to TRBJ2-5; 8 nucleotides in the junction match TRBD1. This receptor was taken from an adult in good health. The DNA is TGTGCCAGCAGAGGACAGGGAGGAAAGACCCAGTACTTC. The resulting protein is CASRGQGGKTQYF. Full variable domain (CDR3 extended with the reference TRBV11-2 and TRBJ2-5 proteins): EAGVAQSPRYKIIEKRQSVAFWCNPISGHATLYWYQQILGQGPKLLIQFQNNGVVDDSQLPKDRFSAERLKGVDSTLKIQPAKLEDSAVYLCASRGQGGKTQYFGPGTRLLVL.